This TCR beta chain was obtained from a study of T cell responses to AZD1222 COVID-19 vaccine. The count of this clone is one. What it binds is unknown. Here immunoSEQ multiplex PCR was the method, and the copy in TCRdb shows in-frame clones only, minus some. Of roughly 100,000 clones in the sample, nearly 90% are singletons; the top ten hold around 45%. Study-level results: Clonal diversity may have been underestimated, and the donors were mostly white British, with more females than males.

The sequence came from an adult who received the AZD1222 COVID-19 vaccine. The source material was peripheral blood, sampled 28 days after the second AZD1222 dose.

The DNA of the CDR3 is TGTGCCAGTAGCGCACAGGACAGTTCCTACGAGCAGTACTTC. This codes for CASSAQDSSYEQYF. The rearrangement uses TRBV19 and TRBJ2-7; D is perhaps TRBD1 (6 bases). Trimming pared 6 bases from V and 1 base from J, leaving 13 bases between. This CDR3 contains 14 residues. Looked up from germline, CDR1 is LNHDA and CDR2 is SQIVND (reference sequence).